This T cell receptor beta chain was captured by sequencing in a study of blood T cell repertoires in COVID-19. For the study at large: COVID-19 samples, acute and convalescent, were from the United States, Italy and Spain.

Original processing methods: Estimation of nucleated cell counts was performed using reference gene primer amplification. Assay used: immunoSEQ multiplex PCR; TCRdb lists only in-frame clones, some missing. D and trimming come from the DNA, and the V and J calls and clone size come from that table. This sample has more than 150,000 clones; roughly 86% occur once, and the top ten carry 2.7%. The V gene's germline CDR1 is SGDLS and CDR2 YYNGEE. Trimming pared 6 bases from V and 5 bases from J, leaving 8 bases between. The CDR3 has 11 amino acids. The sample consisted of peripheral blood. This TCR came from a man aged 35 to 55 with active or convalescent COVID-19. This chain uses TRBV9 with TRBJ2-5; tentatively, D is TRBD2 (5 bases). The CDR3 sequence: CASTSGETQYF. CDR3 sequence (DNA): TGTGCCAGCACCTCGGGGGAGACCCAGTACTTC.